These 18 T cell receptor beta chains were all obtained from the same sample, sequenced in a study of T cells in Graves' hyperthyroidism and ophthalmopathy. Amplification of TCR beta CDR3 regions used RNA as the template. With the HTBI primer set, the TCR CDR3 went through a first round of RT-PCR. TCRdb re-analysed the multiplex PCR reads in MiXCR, keeping a single row per CDR3 protein. The table includes about 400,000 distinct CDR3 sequences, less than 15% detected once. What was sequenced was blood. These receptors all come from a woman under 30 with Graves' hyperthyroidism.

The rearrangement uses TRBV9 and TRBJ2-3, with D perhaps matching TRBD1 (5 bases). CDR3 length: 15 amino acids. Germline assignment: CDR1 SGDLS and CDR2 YYNGEE. V was trimmed by 0 bases and J by 2 bases, leaving 10 bases between them. DNA for the CDR3: TGTGCCAGCAGCGTAGACGGACACTTCACAGATACGCAGTATTTT. It codes for CASSVDGHFTDTQYF.

This clonotype was found many times. V usage is TRBV6-1 and J usage is TRBJ2-2; either TRBD1 or TRBD2 may supply D (7 bases each). There are 15 residues in the CDR3. CDR1 is MNHNS, CDR2 SASEGT, per germline. The V end was cut by 9 bases, the J end by 4 bases, with 18 bases between. This chain's CDR3 is CASRGLAVLTGELFF. The CDR3 region has the DNA TGTGCCAGTAGGGGGCTAGCGGTTCTCACCGGGGAGCTGTTTTTT.

This clonotype was observed many times. The chain couples TRBV2 to TRBJ1-2; no definite D call. V gave up 3 bases and J gave up 8 bases, with 10 bases separating them. The CDR3 has 12 residues. Germline assignment: CDR1 SNHLY and CDR2 FYNNEI. CDR3 in amino acids: CASSEGSFGYTF. As DNA, the CDR3 is TGTGCCAGCAGTGAGGGGAGTTTCGGCTACACCTTC. The full variable domain, in which reference TRBV2 and TRBJ1-2 provide the parts outside the CDR3, is EPEVTQTPSHQVTQMGQEVILRCVPISNHLYFYWYRQILGQKVEFLVSFYNNEISEKSEIFDDQFSVERPDGSNFTLKIRSTKLEDSAMYFCASSEGSFGYTFGSGTRLTVV.

This clonotype was counted ten times or more. V and J are TRBV2 and TRBJ1-2; 8 nucleotides match TRBD1. Germline V lookup: CDR1 SNHLY, CDR2 FYNNEI. The junction had 7 bases not matched to a gene; V was cut back by 4 bases and J by 6 bases. CDR3 length equals 14 residues. The CDR3 nucleotides read TGTGCCAGCAGTGCAAATCAGGGGGCGGATGGCTACACCTTC. It specifies CASSANQGADGYTF.

This clonotype showed up many times. The rearrangement joins TRBV6-1 to TRBJ1-2, with D hard to call. Trimming took off 8 bases at V and 7 bases at J, with 20 bases between the two ends. From germline, CDR1 is MNHNS and CDR2 SASEGT. The CDR3 totals 14 residues. The CDR3: CASLFLPPGGGYTF. The CDR3 nucleotides read TGTGCCAGCTTATTTCTCCCCCCCGGTGGTGGCTACACCTTC.

The table lists this clonotype with many counts. CDR3 sequence: CASSGIGGGEKLFF. In nucleotides, the CDR3 is TGTGCCAGCAGTGGAATAGGGGGGGGTGAAAAACTGTTTTTT. This chain links TRBV12-3 or TRBV12-4 with TRBJ1-4, with D tentatively TRBD1 (6 bases). The CDR3 consists of 14 residues. V was trimmed by 5 bases and J by 7 bases, leaving 14 bases between them.

This clonotype has ten or more counts. The chain recombines TRBV6-1 with TRBJ1-5; TRBD1 agrees at 7 bases. The CDR3 spans 15 residues. Looked up from germline, CDR1 is MNHNS and CDR2 is SASEGT. V lost 4 bases to trimming and J lost 4 bases; unmatched junction nucleotides: 7. The CDR3 loop is CASSGRDRTNQPQHF. The CDR3 region has the DNA TGTGCCAGCAGTGGCCGGGACAGAACTAATCAGCCCCAGCATTTT.

The chain recombines TRBV4-2 with TRBJ1-1; D remains ambiguous. Germline values: CDR1 LGHNA, CDR2 YNFKEQ. V lost 2 bases, J lost 2 bases, and 9 bases lay in between. The CDR3 is 14 amino acids. The CDR3 sequence: CASSQSVGNTEAFF. The CDR3 bases are TGTGCCAGCAGCCAATCTGTCGGCAACACTGAAGCTTTCTTT.

For this clonotype: This could be a read error, since a much larger clone is one nucleotide away. V usage is TRBV2 and J usage is TRBJ2-4; TRBD1 agrees at 8 bases. Germline V CDR1 and CDR2: SNHLY, FYNNEI. The CDR3 totals 17 residues. The CDR3 spells CASSEAPDRVAENIQYF. As DNA, the CDR3 is TGTGCCAGCAGTGAAGCACCGGACAGGGTAGCCGAAAACATTCAGTACTTC.

The V gene is TRBV5-1, the J gene TRBJ2-3; D remains unclear. Germline V gives CDR1 SGHRS, CDR2 YFSETQ. The CDR3 consists of 14 residues. Trimming removed 0 bases from V and 6 bases from J, with 11 bases in between. CDR3 protein: CASSLGAGSDTQYF. The DNA of the CDR3 is TGCGCCAGCAGCTTGGGGGCAGGATCCGATACGCAGTATTTT. Together with reference TRBV5-1 and TRBJ2-3, the CDR3 gives the full variable domain: KAGVTQTPRYLIKTRGQQVTLSCSPISGHRSVSWYQQTPGQGLQFLFEYFSETQRNKGNFPGRFSGRQFSNSRSEMNVSTLELGDSALYLCASSLGAGSDTQYFGPGTRLTVL.

This clonotype has a count of ten or more. The chain employs TRBV28 and TRBJ2-1, with 8 bases matching TRBD1. The CDR3 contains 15 residues. V shed 7 bases and J 7 bases; nucleotides not matched to a gene: 12. Germline CDR1 MDHEN, CDR2 SYDVKM. The CDR3 DNA is TGTGCCAGCAAACGGACAGGGCTGAAAGTTAATGAGCAGTTCTTC. This codes for CASKRTGLKVNEQFF.

This clonotype was recorded at least ten times. V usage is TRBV7-2 and J usage is TRBJ2-5; D may correspond to TRBD1 or TRBD2 (6 bases each). Germline V CDR1 and CDR2: SGHTA, FQGNSA. V shed 4 bases and J shed 5 bases, with 11 bases lying between them. This CDR3 is built from 13 residues. Here the CDR3 reads CASSWGATETQYF. In nucleotides, the CDR3 is TGTGCCAGCAGCTGGGGGGCGACGGAGACCCAGTACTTC.

The chain is built from TRBV10-3 and TRBJ2-5; D perhaps matches TRBD2 (6 bases). The CDR3 is 17 amino acids. Germline loops: CDR1 ENHRY, CDR2 SYGVKD. Trimming pared 0 bases from V and 2 bases from J, leaving 16 bases between. CDR3 coding DNA: TGTGCCATCAGTGAGTCATTCGGCGGGGCCTTTCAAGAGACCCAGTACTTC. Its translation: CAISESFGGAFQETQYF.

This clonotype was detected many times. This chain links TRBV7-2 with TRBJ1-2; D is perhaps TRBD1 (5 bases). With 5 bases removed from V and 4 bases from J, the gap between germline ends came to 11 bases. CDR1 and CDR2 from the germline V gene are SGHTA and FQGNSA. The CDR3 contains 13 residues. The DNA for the CDR3 is TGTGCCAGCAGCCTGGGACCGCTCTATGGCTACACCTTC. As protein: CASSLGPLYGYTF.

Many counts were recorded for this clonotype. The chain recombines TRBV20-1 with TRBJ2-7; 10 bases match TRBD2. Trimming took 6 bases from V and 3 from J; bases not matched to a gene: 11. This CDR3 region has 15 residues. The germline gives CDR1 DFQATT, CDR2 SNEGSKA (reference sequence). This CDR3 reads CSAPEASGGGYEQYF. In DNA form, the CDR3 reads TGCAGTGCACCCGAGGCAAGCGGGGGGGGCTACGAGCAGTACTTC.

This clonotype has ten or more counts. The chain carries TRBV6-5 and TRBJ1-6; 9 bases fit TRBD1. V lost 0 bases and J lost 7; bases outside the gene matches: 4. The V gene's germline CDR1 is MNHEY and CDR2 SVGAGI. The CDR3 has 16 residues. This CDR3 is CASSYSWGQGNSPLHF. The CDR3 DNA is TGTGCCAGCAGTTACTCGTGGGGACAGGGAAATTCACCCCTCCACTTT.

This clonotype was recorded a few times. V usage is TRBV9 and J usage is TRBJ2-1; no reliable D call. From germline, CDR1 is SGDLS and CDR2 YYNGEE. The CDR3 is 15 residues long. V lost 0 bases and J lost 3, with 10 bases in between. CDR3 coding DNA: TGTGCCAGCAGCGTAGGAGGCGAACTCTACAATGAGCAGTTCTTC. Its protein is CASSVGGELYNEQFF.

This clonotype showed up many times. The rearrangement joins TRBV12-3 or TRBV12-4 to TRBJ2-7; D is unresolved. V lost 2 bases, J lost 6 bases, and 5 bases lay in between. This CDR3 has 11 residues. CDR3 sequence: CASSLQVEQYF. CDR3 DNA: TGTGCCAGCAGTTTACAAGTCGAGCAGTACTTC.